The 22 T cell receptor beta chains given below trace back to one sample, sequenced in a study of OX40 agonist ivuxolimab in advanced cancers. Method: immunoSEQ multiplex PCR; TCRdb's copy keeps in-frame clones and lacks some. The profile covers over 9,500 clones, with 75% to 85% appearing a single time and 15% to 20% taken by the ten largest. The source material was CD4+ or CD8+ T cells sorted from blood, sampled in a trial of the OX40 agonist ivuxolimab. Source of these receptors: an adult with an advanced solid tumor such as melanoma, head and neck, liver or kidney cancer.

This chain connects TRBV2 to TRBJ2-7; D is ambiguous. The CDR3 consists of 14 residues. V was trimmed by 7 bases and J by 0 bases, leaving 13 bases between them. In germline, CDR1 is SNHLY, CDR2 FYNNEI. DNA for the CDR3: TGTGCCAGCAATCTAGGGCAGAACTCCTACGAGCAGTACTTC. It is translated as CASNLGQNSYEQYF.

The rearrangement joins TRBV27 to TRBJ1-1; 7 bases fit TRBD1. CDR3 length: 11 amino acids. J gave up 7 bases and V 10 bases, and 6 bases lay outside the gene matches. CDR1 and CDR2 (germline): MNHEY, SMNVEV (reference sequence). CDR3 sequence: CAISQGNEAFF. The CDR3 DNA follows: TGTGCCATCTCACAGGGGAATGAAGCTTTCTTT.

V is TRBV6-4 and J is TRBJ2-3, with D hard to call. Germline V lookup: CDR1 MRHNA, CDR2 SNTAGT. V was clipped by 4 bases and J by 4 bases, with 9 bases between them. The CDR3 spans 13 residues. CDR3 DNA sequence: TGTGCCAGCAGTGCAGGTGACCCAGATACGCAGTATTTT. Protein: CASSAGDPDTQYF.

The V gene is TRBV7-2, the J gene TRBJ2-1; no definite D call. This CDR3 is built from 15 residues. The germline CDR1 and CDR2 sequences are SGHTA and FQGNSA. Trimming left V 1 base short and J 2 bases short, with 9 bases between. The CDR3 protein is CASSLVAETYNEQFF. The CDR3 DNA follows: TGTGCCAGCAGCTTAGTAGCAGAGACCTACAATGAGCAGTTCTTC.

The chain has TRBV19 and TRBJ2-1; tentatively, D is TRBD2 (6 bases). V lost 6 bases, J lost 3 bases, and 18 bases lay in between. The CDR3 totals 16 residues. In germline, CDR1 is LNHDA, CDR2 SQIVND (reference sequence). The CDR3 loop reads CASSPYQRVSYNEQFF. CDR3 sequence (DNA): TGTGCCAGTAGCCCCTATCAGCGGGTCAGCTACAATGAGCAGTTCTTC. Full variable domain (remainder filled in from reference TRBV19 and TRBJ2-1): DGGITQSPKYLFRKEGQNVTLSCEQNLNHDAMYWYRQDPGQGLRLIYYSQIVNDFQKGDIAEGYSVSREKKESFPLTVTSAQKNPTAFYLCASSPYQRVSYNEQFFGPGTRLTVL.

V usage is TRBV10-3 and J usage is TRBJ1-1; D perhaps matches TRBD1 (6 bases). Germline CDR1 and CDR2: ENHRY and SYGVKD. V gave up 2 bases and J gave up 2 bases, with 9 bases separating them. The length of the CDR3 is 14 residues. CDR3 residues: CAISEGQINTEAFF. The CDR3 DNA is TGTGCCATCAGTGAGGGACAGATAAACACTGAAGCTTTCTTT.

The chain joins TRBV27 to TRBJ2-7, with D maybe TRBD1 (5 bases). Germline values: CDR1 MNHEY, CDR2 SMNVEV (reference sequence). The CDR3 extends over 12 amino acids. V was pared by 6 bases and J by 2 bases, with 8 bases between. DNA for the CDR3: TGTGCCAGCAGGGACAACGCCTACGAGCAGTACTTC. Translation: CASRDNAYEQYF.

This chain joins TRBV30 and TRBJ2-3; 8 bases are a match to TRBD2. Germline trimming cut 0 bases from V and 2 bases from J; bases unmatched to any gene: 4. Germline V gene data show CDR1 as GTSNPN and CDR2 as SVGIG (reference sequence). CDR3 length: 15 residues. Written as DNA, the CDR3 is TGTGCCTGGAGTGTAACGGGGGGGGCCACAGATACGCAGTATTTT. Amino acid sequence: CAWSVTGGATDTQYF.

This sequence joins TRBV6-1 and TRBJ2-3; 7 nucleotides match TRBD2. Germline CDR1 and CDR2: MNHNS and SASEGT. The V gene end was trimmed by 4 bases and the J gene end by 6 bases; junction bases not matched to a gene: 13. The CDR3 extends over 16 amino acids. The CDR3 sequence: CASSVPRGDNGDTQYF. DNA of the CDR3: TGTGCCAGCAGTGTCCCTCGGGGGGATAACGGGGATACGCAGTATTTT.

The chain joins TRBV11-3 to TRBJ2-3, with a tentative D call TRBD1 (5 bases). The CDR3 totals 12 residues. V lost 6 bases and J lost 6, with 10 bases in between. The V gene's germline CDR1 is SGHNT and CDR2 YENEEA. This CDR3 is CASSRPGDTQYF. The CDR3 DNA follows: TGTGCCAGCAGTCGACCAGGGGATACGCAGTATTTT.

The gene calls are TRBV19 and TRBJ2-1; D might be TRBD2 (5 bases). Trimming pared 4 bases from V and 7 bases from J, leaving 14 bases between. The CDR3 is made up of 14 amino acids. Germline V gene sequence: CDR1 LNHDA, CDR2 SQIVND (reference sequence). The CDR3: CASSRGSFPNEQFF. The CDR3 coding sequence is TGTGCCAGTAGTAGAGGGAGTTTCCCTAATGAGCAGTTCTTC.

The chain couples TRBV7-3 to TRBJ2-3, with 7 bases identical to TRBD2. The CDR3 runs 14 residues. From germline, CDR1 is SGHTA and CDR2 FQGTGA. With 5 bases clipped from V and 6 bases from J, the junction kept 8 bases outside the gene matches. DNA for the CDR3: TGTGCCAGCAGCCTGGCGGGAGTGGTTGATACGCAGTATTTT. Protein: CASSLAGVVDTQYF. The full variable domain, completed using reference TRBV7-3 and TRBJ2-3, is GAGVSQTPSNKVTEKGKYVELRCDPISGHTALYWYRQSLGQGPEFLIYFQGTGAADDSGLPNDRFFAVRPEGSVSTLKIQRTERGDSAVYLCASSLAGVVDTQYFGPGTRLTVL.

This chain joins TRBV6-1 and TRBJ1-5, with 9 bases that match TRBD1. This CDR3 spans 14 amino acids. Germline assignment: CDR1 MNHNS and CDR2 SASEGT. V shed 11 bases, J shed 6 bases, and the junction held 11 bases outside the gene matches. The CDR3, as DNA: TGTGCCGGCCACACAGGGGGCGAGAGTCAGCCCCAGCATTTT. It encodes CAGHTGGESQPQHF.

This clone appeared once. J is TRBJ1-5 and V is TRBV28, with TRBD1 matching 7 bases. CDR3 length: 15 residues. Per the germline V gene, CDR1 is MDHEN and CDR2 is SYDVKM. Trimming cost V 8 bases and J 4 bases; bases outside gene matches: 11. The CDR3 reads CASQRQGSSNQPQHF. The CDR3 bases are TGTGCCAGCCAACGACAGGGTAGTTCGAATCAGCCCCAGCATTTT.

This rearrangement joins TRBV14 to TRBJ2-3, with 14 bases lining up with TRBD2. Trimming at V came to 1 base and at J to 2 bases, leaving 8 bases not matched to a gene. Germline lookup yields CDR1 SGHDN and CDR2 FVKESK. The CDR3 length is 19 residues. In DNA, the CDR3 is TGTGCCAGCAGCCAAGGACTAGCGGGAGGGCCCTCAATCACAGATACGCAGTATTTT. Its protein product is CASSQGLAGGPSITDTQYF.

In this sample, this clone turned up a few times. The chain uses TRBV5-4 and TRBJ2-1; D gene uncertain. Trimming cost V 1 base and J 4 bases, with 9 bases left between them. This CDR3 has 14 residues. Germline V gives CDR1 SGHNT, CDR2 YYREEE (reference sequence). The CDR3 nucleotides are TGTGCCAGCAGCTTGCTACAACCTTACAATGAGCAGTTCTTC. Its translation is CASSLLQPYNEQFF.

This chain joins TRBV5-1 and TRBJ2-1; 9 bases agree with TRBD2. The germline V gene has CDR1 SGHRS and CDR2 YFSETQ. The CDR3 is 18 amino acids. Germline trimming cut 5 bases from V and 4 bases from J; bases unmatched to any gene: 16. The CDR3 DNA follows: TGCGCCAGCAGTTACGCTTACTGGCGTAGCGGGAGTTACAATGAGCAGTTCTTC. This gives the protein CASSYAYWRSGSYNEQFF.

This chain joins TRBV19 and TRBJ2-1; D call uncertain. Between the trimmed V and J ends, which lost 0 bases and 7 bases, there was a span of 7 bases. Germline CDR1 reads LNHDA; CDR2 reads SQIVND (reference sequence). The CDR3 is 13 residues long. CDR3 residues: CASSIDRSNEQFF. CDR3 nucleotides: TGTGCCAGTAGTATAGACAGGTCGAATGAGCAGTTCTTC. Together with reference TRBV19 and TRBJ2-1, the CDR3 gives the full variable domain: DGGITQSPKYLFRKEGQNVTLSCEQNLNHDAMYWYRQDPGQGLRLIYYSQIVNDFQKGDIAEGYSVSREKKESFPLTVTSAQKNPTAFYLCASSIDRSNEQFFGPGTRLTVL.

This clone was seen only a few times. The chain uses TRBV4-1 and TRBJ1-6; D is possibly TRBD1 (5 bases). CDR3 length: 13 residues. Germline assignment: CDR1 MGHRA and CDR2 YSYEKL. Trimming shortened V by 1 base and J by 11 bases, and 9 bases separated the two germline ends. The CDR3 reads CASSQGWDAPLHF. The CDR3 coding sequence is TGCGCCAGCAGCCAAGGCTGGGACGCACCCCTCCACTTT.

CDR3 residues: CAWSNLQGAYGYTF. The CDR3 DNA sequence: TGTGCCTGGAGTAATCTCCAGGGGGCATATGGCTACACCTTC. The V call is TRBV30, the J call TRBJ1-2, with 8 bases aligning to TRBD1. The CDR3 extends over 14 amino acids. J gave up 5 bases and V 2 bases, and 7 bases lay outside the gene matches. Per the germline V gene, CDR1 is GTSNPN and CDR2 is SVGIG (reference sequence).

In this sample, this clone turned up once. The CDR3 here is CASSLWDRAKQYF. The CDR3 DNA reads as TGTGCCAGCAGCTTGTGGGACAGGGCGAAGCAGTACTTC. This rearrangement joins TRBV5-6 to TRBJ2-7; 9 nucleotides line up with TRBD1. V gave up 1 base and J gave up 8 bases; unmatched junction bases: 4. Germline loops: CDR1 SGHDT, CDR2 YYEEEE. This CDR3 has 13 residues.

The chain uses TRBV9 and TRBJ2-3; D gene unclear. With 0 bases removed from V and 2 bases from J, the gap between germline ends came to 7 bases. The germline gives CDR1 SGDLS, CDR2 YYNGEE. The length of the CDR3 is 14 residues. The CDR3 sequence: CASSVGGDTDTQYF. The CDR3 DNA is TGTGCCAGCAGCGTAGGAGGAGACACAGATACGCAGTATTTT. The full variable domain, completed using reference TRBV9 and TRBJ2-3, is DSGVTQTPKHLITATGQRVTLRCSPRSGDLSVYWYQQSLDQGLQFLIQYYNGEERAKGNILERFSAQQFPDLHSELNLSSLELGDSALYFCASSVGGDTDTQYFGPGTRLTVL.